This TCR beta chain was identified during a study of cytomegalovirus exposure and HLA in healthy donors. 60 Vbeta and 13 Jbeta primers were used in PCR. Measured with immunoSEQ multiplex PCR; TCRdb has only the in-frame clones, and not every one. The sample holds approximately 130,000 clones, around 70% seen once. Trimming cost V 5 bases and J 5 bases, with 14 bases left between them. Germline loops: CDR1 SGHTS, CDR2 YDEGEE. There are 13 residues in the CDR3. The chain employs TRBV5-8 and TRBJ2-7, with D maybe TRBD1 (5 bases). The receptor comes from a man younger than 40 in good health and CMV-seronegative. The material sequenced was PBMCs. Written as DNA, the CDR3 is TGTGCCAGCAGGAAGGACACGGCGGACGAGCAGTACTTC. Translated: CASRKDTADEQYF.